One sample yielded the 17 T cell receptor beta chains listed below, sequenced in a study of CD8+ T cells in alopecia areata. In each case, RNA was isolated and then reverse transcribed into cDNA as the sequencing template. Only in-frame clones appear in the TCRdb table, and some are missing; sequencing was by immunoSEQ multiplex PCR. Of fewer than 200,000 clones listed, about 60% are singletons. Sample treatment: oral pan-JAK inhibitor, 5-10 mg twice daily. The specimen was CD8+ T cells sorted from blood, collected at week 24, from a patient treated with tofacitinib. Every receptor here comes from a human donor with alopecia areata.

A few counts support this clone. This sample includes further DNA sequences coding for the same CDR3. The V and J genes are TRBV7-9 and TRBJ2-1, with unresolved D. The CDR3 runs to 11 residues. Germline V lookup: CDR1 SEHNR, CDR2 FQNEAQ (reference sequence). The V end lost 5 bases, the J end lost 9 bases, and 8 bases lay between the germline ends. The CDR3 spells CASSLGGEQFF. The CDR3 DNA reads as TGTGCCAGCAGCCTTGGTGGTGAGCAGTTCTTC.

The gene calls are TRBV7-9 and TRBJ2-5; D is possibly TRBD2 (6 bases). This CDR3 spans 13 amino acids. Per germline, CDR1 SEHNR and CDR2 FQNEAQ (reference sequence). Trimming stripped 8 bases from V and 5 bases from J, with 15 bases between. The CDR3 is CASEPGGRETQYF. The CDR3 DNA follows: TGTGCCAGCGAACCCGGGGGTAGGGAGACCCAGTACTTC.

CDR3 nucleotide sequence: TGTGCCAGCAGGTGGGGACAGAATCTGTTGGATACGCAGTATTTT. Amino acids: CASRWGQNLLDTQYF. The V call is TRBV2, the J call TRBJ2-3, with 7 bases lining up with TRBD1. J was trimmed by 6 bases and V by 6 bases; bases with no gene match: 12. This CDR3 comprises 15 residues. CDR1 SNHLY and CDR2 FYNNEI come from the germline V gene.

This CDR3 reads CASSLGQAPYEQYF. CDR3 nucleotide sequence: TGTGCCAGCAGCTTAGGACAGGCCCCTTACGAGCAGTACTTC. The rearrangement uses TRBV13 and TRBJ2-7, with a possible D match to TRBD1 (5 bases). CDR1 is PRHDT and CDR2 is FYEKMQ in the germline V gene (reference sequence). The CDR3 has 14 residues. The germline V and J ends were trimmed by 0 bases and 4 bases, with 10 bases remaining between them. Supplemented by reference TRBV13 and TRBJ2-7, the full variable domain reads AAGVIQSPRHLIKEKRETATLKCYPIPRHDTVYWYQQGPGQDPQFLISFYEKMQSDKGSIPDRFSAQQFSDYHSELNMSSLELGDSALYFCASSLGQAPYEQYFGPGTRLTVT.

The genes are TRBV15 and TRBJ1-4; D may be TRBD1 (5 bases). Trimming took 9 bases from V and 2 from J, leaving 10 bases between them. CDR1 is LNHNV and CDR2 is YYDKDF in the germline V gene (reference sequence). CDR3 length equals 13 residues. CDR3 sequence reads: CATSAGTNEKLFF. The CDR3 nucleotides are TGTGCCACAAGCGCAGGGACTAATGAAAAACTGTTTTTT.

This chain links TRBV30 with TRBJ1-1, with D perhaps TRBD1 (5 bases). V was shortened by 2 bases and J by 4 bases, with 14 bases between the two germline ends. CDR1 is GTSNPN, CDR2 SVGIG, per germline (reference sequence). CDR3 length: 14 residues. CDR3: CAWSQLGGPTEAFF. CDR3 nucleotide sequence: TGTGCCTGGAGTCAACTCGGGGGTCCCACTGAAGCTTTCTTT.

The chain combines TRBV25-1 with TRBJ2-7, with unresolved D. The V and J ends lost 3 bases and 3 bases respectively, with 12 bases between them. The germline V gene encodes CDR1 MGHDK and CDR2 SYGVNS. There are 14 residues in the CDR3. The CDR3, as DNA: TGTGCCAGCAGTGACCAGAATAAAAACTACGAGCAGTACTTC. Protein: CASSDQNKNYEQYF.

CDR3 protein: CASSPERGPGAFF. CDR3 bases: TGTGCCAGCAGTCCAGAGCGGGGGCCGGGGGCTTTCTTT. This chain links TRBV6-5 with TRBJ1-1; weak D call: TRBD1 (6 bases). This CDR3 is built from 13 residues. Germline-derived CDR1 and CDR2 are MNHEY and SVGAGI. Trimming shortened V by 5 bases and J by 11 bases, and 18 bases separated the two germline ends.

The chain employs TRBV30 and TRBJ1-2, with D perhaps matching TRBD1 (5 bases). The CDR3 consists of 13 residues. V dropped 3 bases and J dropped 4 bases, with 12 bases sitting between them. Germline V gives CDR1 GTSNPN, CDR2 SVGIG (reference sequence). This chain's CDR3 is CAWRWGEIYGYTF. CDR3 bases: TGTGCCTGGAGGTGGGGGGAGATCTATGGCTACACCTTC.

This chain connects TRBV11-2 to TRBJ2-5; TRBD1 aligns across 9 bases. The trim removed 3 bases at V and 5 bases at J, leaving 7 bases unmatched. The length of the CDR3 is 15 residues. CDR1 is SGHAT and CDR2 is FQNNGV in the germline V gene. CDR3 bases: TGTGCCAGCAGCTTGGGGACAGGGATAGGGGAGACCCAGTACTTC. Its translation: CASSLGTGIGETQYF.

This rearrangement joins TRBV5-6 to TRBJ2-3, with TRBD1 as a possible D gene (6 bases). The V gene's germline CDR1 is SGHDT and CDR2 YYEEEE. This CDR3 is built from 13 residues. Trimming took off 7 bases at V and 0 bases at J, with 9 bases between the two ends. The CDR3 sequence is CASRTGSTDTQYF. For the CDR3, the DNA is TGTGCCAGCCGCACAGGGAGCACAGATACGCAGTATTTT.

This clone was counted once. The J gene is TRBJ2-7, the V gene TRBV15, with D maybe TRBD1 (5 bases). The V and J ends lost 0 bases and 1 base respectively, with 7 bases between them. CDR3 length: 14 amino acids. CDR1 is LNHNV and CDR2 is YYDKDF in the germline V gene (reference sequence). In DNA, the CDR3 is TGTGCCACCAGCAGAGACAGGGTGTCCTACGAGCAGTACTTC. It is translated as CATSRDRVSYEQYF.

The chain is built from TRBV6-5 and TRBJ2-1, with 10 positions matching TRBD2. The length of the CDR3 is 14 residues. J was trimmed by 6 bases and V by 5 bases; bases with no gene match: 4. Germline values: CDR1 MNHEY, CDR2 SVGAGI. The CDR3 here is CASSIQRGGNEQFF. CDR3 bases: TGTGCCAGCAGTATCCAGCGGGGGGGCAATGAGCAGTTCTTC.

This clone was found once. The chain links TRBV29-1 to TRBJ1-2; D gene unclear. This CDR3 region has 10 residues. V was shortened by 4 bases and J by 7 bases, with 7 bases between the two germline ends. Per germline, CDR1 SQVTM and CDR2 ANQGSEA. The CDR3 region is CSVVVTGYTF. Here the CDR3 DNA reads TGCAGCGTTGTGGTAACTGGCTACACCTTC.

The chain joins TRBV13 to TRBJ2-4; D gene unclear. CDR3 size: 14 residues. Germline V gene sequence: CDR1 PRHDT, CDR2 FYEKMQ (reference sequence). Trimming removed 4 bases from V and 2 bases from J, with 9 bases in between. The CDR3 loop is CASSSQDTKNIQYF. The CDR3 DNA reads TGTGCCAGCAGCTCCCAGGATACCAAAAACATTCAGTACTTC.

There are a few counts of this clone. The genes are TRBV5-1 and TRBJ1-2, with a possible D match to TRBD1 (6 bases). V was trimmed by 3 bases and J by 8 bases, leaving 11 bases between them. Germline assignment: CDR1 SGHRS and CDR2 YFSETQ. This CDR3 has 12 residues. DNA for the CDR3: TGCGCCAGCAGCTCAGGGGCAAACGGCTACACCTTC. Translating it yields CASSSGANGYTF.

The chain employs TRBV2 and TRBJ2-5; either TRBD1 or TRBD2 may fit D (5 bases each). V was shortened by 2 bases and J by 2 bases, with 12 bases between the two germline ends. The CDR3 runs 15 residues. In germline, CDR1 is SNHLY, CDR2 FYNNEI. The CDR3 DNA is TGTGCCAGCAGTGAATGGGTGGGGGAGCAAGAGACCCAGTACTTC. Its translation: CASSEWVGEQETQYF.